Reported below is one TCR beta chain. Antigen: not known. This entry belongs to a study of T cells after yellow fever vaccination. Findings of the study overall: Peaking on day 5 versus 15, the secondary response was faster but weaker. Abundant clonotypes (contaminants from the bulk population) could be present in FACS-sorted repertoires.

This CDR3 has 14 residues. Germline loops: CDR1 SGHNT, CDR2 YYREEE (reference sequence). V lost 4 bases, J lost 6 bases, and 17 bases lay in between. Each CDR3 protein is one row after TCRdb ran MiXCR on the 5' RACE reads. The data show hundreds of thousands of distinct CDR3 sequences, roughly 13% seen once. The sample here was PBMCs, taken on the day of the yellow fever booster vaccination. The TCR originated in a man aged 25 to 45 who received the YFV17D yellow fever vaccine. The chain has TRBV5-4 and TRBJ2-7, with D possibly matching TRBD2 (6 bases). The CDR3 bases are TGTGCCAGCAGCCCCCGGGACTCCCTCGGCGAGCAGTACTTC. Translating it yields CASSPRDSLGEQYF.